This T cell receptor (beta chain) was profiled in a study of T cell changes during pregnancy in multiple sclerosis. The CDR3 consists of 17 residues. In germline, CDR1 is SEHNR, CDR2 FQNEAQ (reference sequence). V dropped 2 bases and J dropped 3 bases, with 18 bases sitting between them. This clone was picked up one time. The repertoire was sequenced with immunoSEQ multiplex PCR; TCRdb's copy has only in-frame clones and lacks some. The sample has around 53,000 clones; over 80% are singletons. This clonotype was obtained from a female donor with multiple sclerosis, enrolled in a pregnancy study. V gene TRBV7-9 combines with J gene TRBJ2-3; a weak D match, TRBD2 (6 bases). Sequenced material: CD4+ T cells from peripheral blood mononuclear cells, taken after pregnancy. CDR3 in amino acids: CASSLFPNTTRTDTQYF. The CDR3 DNA follows: TGTGCCAGCAGCTTATTTCCAAACACGACTAGAACAGATACGCAGTATTTT.